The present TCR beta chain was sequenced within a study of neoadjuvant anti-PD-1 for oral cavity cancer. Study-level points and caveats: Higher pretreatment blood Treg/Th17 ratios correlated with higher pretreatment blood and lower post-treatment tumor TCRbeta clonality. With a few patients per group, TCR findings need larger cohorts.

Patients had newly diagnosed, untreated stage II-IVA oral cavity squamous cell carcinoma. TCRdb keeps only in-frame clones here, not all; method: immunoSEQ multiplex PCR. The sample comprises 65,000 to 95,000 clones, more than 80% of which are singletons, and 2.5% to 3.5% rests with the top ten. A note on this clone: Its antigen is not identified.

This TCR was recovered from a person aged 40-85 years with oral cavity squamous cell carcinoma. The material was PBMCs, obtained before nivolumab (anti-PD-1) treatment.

CDR3 residues: CATSPHLDTQYF. For the CDR3, the DNA is TGTGCCACGTCGCCGCACTTAGATACGCAGTATTTT. V is TRBV10-3 and J is TRBJ2-3; no definite D call. The V end lost 10 bases, the J end lost 5 bases, and 13 bases lay between the germline ends. This CDR3 is 12 amino acids long. CDR1 and CDR2 (germline): ENHRY, SYGVKD.